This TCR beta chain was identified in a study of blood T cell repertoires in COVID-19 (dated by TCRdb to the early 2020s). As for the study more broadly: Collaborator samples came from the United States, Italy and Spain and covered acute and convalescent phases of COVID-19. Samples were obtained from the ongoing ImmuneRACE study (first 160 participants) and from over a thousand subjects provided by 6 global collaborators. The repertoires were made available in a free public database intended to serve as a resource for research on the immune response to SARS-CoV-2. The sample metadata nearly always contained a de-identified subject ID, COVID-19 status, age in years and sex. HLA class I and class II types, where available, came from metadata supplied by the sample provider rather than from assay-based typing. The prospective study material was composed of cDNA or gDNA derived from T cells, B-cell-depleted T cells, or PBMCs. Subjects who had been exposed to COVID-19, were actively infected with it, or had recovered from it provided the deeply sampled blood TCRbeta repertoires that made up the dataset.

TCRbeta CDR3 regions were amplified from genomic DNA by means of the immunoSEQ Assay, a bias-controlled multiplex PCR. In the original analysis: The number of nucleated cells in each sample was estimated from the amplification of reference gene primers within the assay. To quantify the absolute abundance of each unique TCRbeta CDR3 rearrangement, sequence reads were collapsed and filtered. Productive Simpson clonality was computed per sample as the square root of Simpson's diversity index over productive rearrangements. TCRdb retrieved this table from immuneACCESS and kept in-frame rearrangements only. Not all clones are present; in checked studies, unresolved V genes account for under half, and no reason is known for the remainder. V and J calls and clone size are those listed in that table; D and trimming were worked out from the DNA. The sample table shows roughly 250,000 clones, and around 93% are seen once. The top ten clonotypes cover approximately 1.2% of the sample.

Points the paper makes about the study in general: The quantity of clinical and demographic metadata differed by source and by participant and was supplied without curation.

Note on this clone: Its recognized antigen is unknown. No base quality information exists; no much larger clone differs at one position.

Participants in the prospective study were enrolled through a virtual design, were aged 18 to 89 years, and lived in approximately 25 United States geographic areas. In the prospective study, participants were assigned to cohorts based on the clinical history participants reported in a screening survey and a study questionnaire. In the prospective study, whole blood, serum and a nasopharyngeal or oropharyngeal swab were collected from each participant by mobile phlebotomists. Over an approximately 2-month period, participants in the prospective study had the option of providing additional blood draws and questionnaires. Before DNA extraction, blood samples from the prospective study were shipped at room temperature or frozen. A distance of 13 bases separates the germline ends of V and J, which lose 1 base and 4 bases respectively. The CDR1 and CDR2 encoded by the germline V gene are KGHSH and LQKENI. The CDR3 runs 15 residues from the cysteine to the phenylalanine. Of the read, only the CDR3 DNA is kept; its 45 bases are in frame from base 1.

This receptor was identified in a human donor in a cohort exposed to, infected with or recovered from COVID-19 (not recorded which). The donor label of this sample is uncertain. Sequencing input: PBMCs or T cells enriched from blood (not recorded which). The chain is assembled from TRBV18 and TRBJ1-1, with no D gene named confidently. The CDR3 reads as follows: CASSPQSPAGTEAFF. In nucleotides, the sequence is TGTGCCAGCTCACCACAGTCCCCCGCGGGCACTGAAGCTTTCTTT. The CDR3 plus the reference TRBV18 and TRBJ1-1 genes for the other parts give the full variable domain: NAGVMQNPRHLVRRRGQEARLRCSPMKGHSHVYWYRQLPEEGLKFMVYLQKENIIDESGMPKERFSAEFPKEGPSILRIQQVVRGDSAAYFCASSPQSPAGTEAFFGQGTRLTVV.